This T cell receptor beta chain stems from a study of metastatic and nonmetastatic thyroid tumors. Whole-study context: Samples came from malignant and benign thyroid patients, and repertoires were compared across blood and tumor or nodule tissue. General study points: It was reported that TCR beta diversity was significantly higher in malignant thyroid tumors than benign nodules, in blood and tumor.

The CDR3 loop spans 13 amino acids. Trimming shortened V by 2 bases and J by 2 bases, and 7 bases separated the two germline ends. TCRdb called clones again from the PCR reads with MiXCR. The sample consists of just under 45,000 clones, approximately 3% of them appearing once. This clone has a handful of counts. No antigen is known for it. Every patient underwent thyroid surgery untreated. This receptor was identified in a female donor with papillary thyroid cancer or a benign thyroid nodule (not recorded which). Some clones in this sample may be carry-over from other donors' samples. The chain is built from TRBV12-3 or TRBV12-4 and TRBJ2-7; D remains unclear. The sample was blood. CDR3 nucleotide sequence: TGTGCCAGCAGTTTAATACCTACCTACGAGCAGTACTTC. It encodes CASSLIPTYEQYF.